This T cell receptor (beta chain) emerged from a study of blood T cell repertoires in COVID-19. The V segment lost 4 bases and the J segment 4 bases; nucleotides outside the gene matches: 13. Germline values: CDR1 SGDLS, CDR2 YYNGEE. CDR3 length: 16 amino acids. The table came from immunoSEQ multiplex PCR; TCRdb's copy has only in-frame clones and leaves some out. The repertoire holds some 250,000 clones, with 70% to 80% as singletons. V usage is TRBV9 and J usage is TRBJ1-2; TRBD1 matches 7 bases. The source is a woman of 80 years or more with acute or convalescent COVID-19. The sequenced sample was peripheral blood. For the CDR3, the DNA is TGTGCCAGCAGCCCCCTAGACAGGGTCTTTCTCTATGGCTACACCTTC. Translation gives CASSPLDRVFLYGYTF.